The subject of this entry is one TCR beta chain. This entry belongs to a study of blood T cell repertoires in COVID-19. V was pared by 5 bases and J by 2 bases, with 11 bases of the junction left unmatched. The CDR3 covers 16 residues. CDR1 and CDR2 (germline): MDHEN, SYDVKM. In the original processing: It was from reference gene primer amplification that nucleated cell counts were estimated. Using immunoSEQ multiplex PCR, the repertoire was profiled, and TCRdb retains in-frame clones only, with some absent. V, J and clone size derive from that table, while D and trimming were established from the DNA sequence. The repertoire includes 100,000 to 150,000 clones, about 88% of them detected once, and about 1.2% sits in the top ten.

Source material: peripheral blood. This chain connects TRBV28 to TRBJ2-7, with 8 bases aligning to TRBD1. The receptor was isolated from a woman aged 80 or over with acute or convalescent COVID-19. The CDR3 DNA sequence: TGTGCCAGCAGTCCCATTGTTGGGACAGGACCCTACGAGCAGTACTTC. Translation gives CASSPIVGTGPYEQYF.